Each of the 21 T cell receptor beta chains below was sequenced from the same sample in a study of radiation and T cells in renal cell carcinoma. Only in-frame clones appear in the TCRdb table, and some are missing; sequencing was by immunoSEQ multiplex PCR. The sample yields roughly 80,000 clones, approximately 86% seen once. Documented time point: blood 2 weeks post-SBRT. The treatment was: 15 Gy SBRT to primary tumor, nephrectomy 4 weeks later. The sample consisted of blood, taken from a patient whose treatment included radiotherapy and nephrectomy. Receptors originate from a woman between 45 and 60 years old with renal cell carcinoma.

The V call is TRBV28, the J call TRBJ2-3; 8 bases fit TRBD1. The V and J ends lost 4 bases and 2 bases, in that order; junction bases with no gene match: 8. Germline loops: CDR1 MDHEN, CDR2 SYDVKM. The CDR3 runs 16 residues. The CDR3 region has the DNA TGTGCCAGCAGTTCGACCGGGACAGGAAACACAGATACGCAGTATTTT. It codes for CASSSTGTGNTDTQYF.

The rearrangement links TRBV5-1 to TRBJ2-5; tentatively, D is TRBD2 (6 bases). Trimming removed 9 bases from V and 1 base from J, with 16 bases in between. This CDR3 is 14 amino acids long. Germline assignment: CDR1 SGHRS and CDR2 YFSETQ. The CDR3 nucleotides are TGCGCCACCAGGGCGGGACGCCTCCAAGAGACCCAGTACTTC. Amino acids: CATRAGRLQETQYF.

This chain's CDR3 is CASSPGLAGGQDTQYF. CDR3 bases: TGTGCCAGCAGCCCCGGACTAGCGGGAGGGCAGGATACGCAGTATTTT. The rearrangement links TRBV11-2 to TRBJ2-3; 15 bases map to TRBD2. The CDR3 extends over 16 amino acids. Germline V gives CDR1 SGHAT, CDR2 FQNNGV. Trimming took 5 bases from V and 6 from J; bases not matched to a gene: 6.

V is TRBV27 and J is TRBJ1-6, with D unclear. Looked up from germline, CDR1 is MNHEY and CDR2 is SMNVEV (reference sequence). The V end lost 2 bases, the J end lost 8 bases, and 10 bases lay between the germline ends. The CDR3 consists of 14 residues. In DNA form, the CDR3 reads TGTGCCAGCAGTTTACTTGTGACCGATTCACCCCTCCACTTT. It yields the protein CASSLLVTDSPLHF.

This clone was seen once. The CDR3 DNA reads TGCGCCAGCAGTGACGCCGCGGGAGTGAACACCGGGGAGCTGTTTTTT. Translating it yields CASSDAAGVNTGELFF. This chain joins TRBV10-1 and TRBJ2-2; TRBD2 matches at 7 bases. V lost 3 bases, J lost 1 base, and 5 bases stayed unmatched. Germline values: CDR1 WNHNN, CDR2 SYGVQD (reference sequence). CDR3 size: 16 residues.

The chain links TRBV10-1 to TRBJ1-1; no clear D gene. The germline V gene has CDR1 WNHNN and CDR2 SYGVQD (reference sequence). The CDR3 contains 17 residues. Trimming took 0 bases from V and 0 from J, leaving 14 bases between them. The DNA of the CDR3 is TGCGCCAGCAGTGAGTCTCGAGGTGAATTGGTGAACACTGAAGCTTTCTTT. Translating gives CASSESRGELVNTEAFF.

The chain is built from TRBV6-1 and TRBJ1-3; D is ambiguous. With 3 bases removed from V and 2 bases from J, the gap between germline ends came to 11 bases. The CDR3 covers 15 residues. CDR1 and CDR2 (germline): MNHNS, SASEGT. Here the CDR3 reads CASSDDKGTGNTIYF. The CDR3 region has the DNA TGTGCCAGCAGTGATGATAAGGGAACTGGAAACACCATATATTTT.

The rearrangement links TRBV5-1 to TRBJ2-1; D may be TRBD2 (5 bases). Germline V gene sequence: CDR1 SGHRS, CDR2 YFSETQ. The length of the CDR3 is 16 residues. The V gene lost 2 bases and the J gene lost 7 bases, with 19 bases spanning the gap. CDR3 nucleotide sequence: TGCGCCAGCAGCTTTATTTCCCTAGCAGGTGGTAATGAGCAGTTCTTC. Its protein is CASSFISLAGGNEQFF. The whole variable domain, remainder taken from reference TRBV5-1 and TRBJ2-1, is KAGVTQTPRYLIKTRGQQVTLSCSPISGHRSVSWYQQTPGQGLQFLFEYFSETQRNKGNFPGRFSGRQFSNSRSEMNVSTLELGDSALYLCASSFISLAGGNEQFFGPGTRLTVL.

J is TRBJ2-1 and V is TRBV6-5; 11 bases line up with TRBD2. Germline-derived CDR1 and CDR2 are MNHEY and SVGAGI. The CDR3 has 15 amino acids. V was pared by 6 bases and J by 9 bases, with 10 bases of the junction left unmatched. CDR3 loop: CASRNSGGAGFEQFF. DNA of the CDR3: TGTGCCAGCAGGAATAGCGGGGGGGCCGGTTTTGAGCAGTTCTTC.

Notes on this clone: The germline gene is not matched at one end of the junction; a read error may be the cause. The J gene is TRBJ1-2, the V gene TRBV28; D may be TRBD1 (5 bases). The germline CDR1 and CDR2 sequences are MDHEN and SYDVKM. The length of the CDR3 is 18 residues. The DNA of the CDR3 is TGTGCCACCAGTGGGGCAGGGACTATTTTAAGTTCGAACTATGGCTACACCTTC. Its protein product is CATSGAGTILSSNYGYTF.

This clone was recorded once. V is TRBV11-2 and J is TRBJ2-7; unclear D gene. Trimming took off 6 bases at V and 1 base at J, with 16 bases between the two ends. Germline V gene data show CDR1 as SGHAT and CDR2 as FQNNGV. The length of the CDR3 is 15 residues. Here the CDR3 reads CASRPLAGWSYEQYF. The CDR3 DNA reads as TGTGCCAGCAGGCCACTGGCAGGTTGGTCCTACGAGCAGTACTTC.

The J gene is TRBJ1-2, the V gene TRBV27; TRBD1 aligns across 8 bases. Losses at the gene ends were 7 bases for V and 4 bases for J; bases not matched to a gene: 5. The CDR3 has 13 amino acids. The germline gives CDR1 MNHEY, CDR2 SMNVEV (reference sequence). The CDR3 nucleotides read TGTGCCAGCAAACCGACAGGGGCCTATGGCTACACCTTC. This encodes CASKPTGAYGYTF.

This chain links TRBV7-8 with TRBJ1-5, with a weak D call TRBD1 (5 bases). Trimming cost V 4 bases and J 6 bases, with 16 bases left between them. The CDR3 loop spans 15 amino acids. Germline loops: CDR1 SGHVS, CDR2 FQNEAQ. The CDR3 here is CASSYSTGAGQPQHF. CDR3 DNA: TGTGCCAGCAGCTATTCTACCGGGGCAGGTCAGCCCCAGCATTTT.

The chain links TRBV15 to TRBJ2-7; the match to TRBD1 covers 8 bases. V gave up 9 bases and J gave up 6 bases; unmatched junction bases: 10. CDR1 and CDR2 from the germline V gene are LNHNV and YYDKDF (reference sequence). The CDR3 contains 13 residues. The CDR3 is CATGAGTGREQYF. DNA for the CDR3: TGTGCCACTGGGGCCGGGACAGGCCGCGAGCAGTACTTC.

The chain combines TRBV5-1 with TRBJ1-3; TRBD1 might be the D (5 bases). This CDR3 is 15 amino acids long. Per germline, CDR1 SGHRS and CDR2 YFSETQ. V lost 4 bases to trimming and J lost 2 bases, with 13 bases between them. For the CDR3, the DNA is TGCGCCAGCAGCGCTCAGGGAGGGCCTGGAAACACCATATATTTT. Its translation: CASSAQGGPGNTIYF.

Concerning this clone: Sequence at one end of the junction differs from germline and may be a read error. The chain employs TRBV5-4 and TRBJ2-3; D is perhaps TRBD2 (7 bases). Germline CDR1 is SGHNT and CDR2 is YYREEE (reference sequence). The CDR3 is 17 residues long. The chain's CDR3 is CASSQEGGGPSTDTQYF. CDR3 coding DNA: TGCGCCAGCAGCCAAGAGGGCGGGGGCCCAAGCACAGATACGCAGTATTTT.

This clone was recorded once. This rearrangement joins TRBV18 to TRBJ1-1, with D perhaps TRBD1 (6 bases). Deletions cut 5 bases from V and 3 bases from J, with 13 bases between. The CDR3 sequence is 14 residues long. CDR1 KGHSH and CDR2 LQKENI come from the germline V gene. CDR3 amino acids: CASSVGGPDTEAFF. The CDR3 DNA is TGTGCCAGCTCAGTCGGGGGGCCGGACACTGAAGCTTTCTTT.

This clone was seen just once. This CDR3 reads CASSLGSGGLQPQHF. CDR3 coding DNA: TGTGCCAGCAGTTTAGGGTCAGGGGGCCTTCAGCCCCAGCATTTT. This sequence joins TRBV27 and TRBJ1-5, with 8 positions matching TRBD1. V dropped 2 bases and J dropped 6; count of bases not matched to a gene: 6. Germline V gives CDR1 MNHEY, CDR2 SMNVEV (reference sequence). The CDR3 length is 15 residues.

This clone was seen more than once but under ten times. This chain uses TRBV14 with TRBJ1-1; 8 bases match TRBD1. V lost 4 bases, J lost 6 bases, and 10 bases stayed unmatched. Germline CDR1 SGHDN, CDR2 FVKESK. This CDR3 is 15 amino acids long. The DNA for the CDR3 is TGTGCCAGCAGCCTCTTTGGACAGGGAAGGGCTGAAGCTTTCTTT. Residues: CASSLFGQGRAEAFF.

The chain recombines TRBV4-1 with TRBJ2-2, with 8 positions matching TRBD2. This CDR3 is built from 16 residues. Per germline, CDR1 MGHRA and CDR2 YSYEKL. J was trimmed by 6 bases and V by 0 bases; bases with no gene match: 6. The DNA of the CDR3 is TGCGCCAGCAGCCAAGATCCGACTAGCGAAGCCGGGGAGCTGTTTTTT. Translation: CASSQDPTSEAGELFF.

CDR3 loop: CASSSIAGEGNEQFF. The CDR3 bases are TGTGCCAGCAGCTCGATAGCGGGAGAGGGCAATGAGCAGTTCTTC. The J gene is TRBJ2-1, the V gene TRBV7-2; 9 nucleotides align to TRBD2. Germline V gene data show CDR1 as SGHTA and CDR2 as FQGNSA. This CDR3 spans 15 amino acids. The V and J ends lost 4 bases and 6 bases, in that order; junction bases with no gene match: 7.